This T cell receptor beta chain was observed in a study of T cell responses to AZD1222 COVID-19 vaccine. Findings of the study overall: Repertoires were sampled only after the peak T cell response. Dominant CD4 TCR responses targeted spike regions 160-218 and 743-854. The donor cohort was predominantly white British with a female majority, and clonal diversity may have been underestimated. Among AZD1222 vaccinees, only six were seropositive at baseline.

CDR3 length: 14 amino acids. V lost 0 bases to trimming and J lost 0 bases, with 6 bases between them. Germline lookup yields CDR1 SGHRS and CDR2 YFSETQ. Points on this clone: Its target is not known.

Here immunoSEQ multiplex PCR was the method, and the copy in TCRdb shows in-frame clones only, minus some. The table lists some 100,000 clones, roughly 87% of them singletons, with approximately 17% in the top ten. Sequencing used peripheral blood, obtained on day 0 of AZD1222 vaccination. J is TRBJ1-2 and V is TRBV5-1; no reliable D call. The clonotype comes from an adult in good health. The CDR3 protein is CASSLGGPNYGYTF. The DNA of the CDR3 is TGCGCCAGCAGCTTGGGTGGACCTAACTATGGCTACACCTTC.